The rows below give T cell receptor beta chains drawn from one sample of a study of shared clonotypes between healthy human individuals. The table came from immunoSEQ multiplex PCR; TCRdb's copy has only in-frame clones and leaves some out. This sample has some 300,000 clones, with over 70% found just once. The sequenced material came from memory CD4+ T cells sorted from blood. The source of these receptors is a man aged 25 to 40 in good health. The CDR3 runs from the conserved cysteine through the conserved F or W. A D gene is named only where the DNA matches it firmly. Clone size is not always given. Where it is, it says once, few, many or a class for expanded clones.

cdr3_aa: CASTVRDDYDTQYF; cdr3_nt: TGCGCCAGCACTGTGCGGGACGACTATGATACGCAGTATTTT; j_call: TRBJ2-3; clone_size: NA; v_call: TRBV10-2; d_call: NA
cdr3_aa: CASSFEAGSYEQYF; cdr3_nt: TGTGCCAGCAGCTTCGAAGCGGGCTCCTACGAGCAGTACTTC; j_call: TRBJ2-7; clone_size: NA; v_call: TRBV5-6; d_call: NA
cdr3_aa: CATQTPGEKLFF; cdr3_nt: TGTGCCACCCAAACCCCGGGGGAAAAACTGTTTTTT; j_call: TRBJ1-4; clone_size: NA; v_call: TRBV6-6; d_call: NA
cdr3_aa: CASSYQGNYGYTF; cdr3_nt: TGTGCCAGCAGTTACCAGGGGAACTATGGCTACACCTTC; j_call: TRBJ1-2; clone_size: NA; v_call: TRBV6-5; d_call: NA
cdr3_aa: CASSLGTGTTGELFF; cdr3_nt: TGTGCCAGCAGTTTGGGGACAGGGACGACCGGGGAGCTGTTTTTT; j_call: TRBJ2-2; clone_size: NA; v_call: TRBV28; d_call: TRBD1
cdr3_aa: CASSLTGAGETQYF; cdr3_nt: TGTGCCAGCAGCCTAACAGGGGCGGGAGAGACCCAGTACTTC; j_call: TRBJ2-5; clone_size: NA; v_call: TRBV13; d_call: TRBD1
cdr3_aa: CASLQLRTEAFF; cdr3_nt: TGTGCCAGCCTCCAATTGCGCACTGAAGCTTTCTTT; j_call: TRBJ1-1; clone_size: NA; v_call: TRBV6-1; d_call: NA
cdr3_aa: CASTNWASEKLFF; cdr3_nt: TGTGCCAGTACTAATTGGGCCTCCGAAAAACTGTTTTTT; j_call: TRBJ1-4; clone_size: many; v_call: TRBV19; d_call: NA
cdr3_aa: CASSPDRVGNEQFF; cdr3_nt: TGCGCCAGCAGTCCTGACAGGGTTGGCAATGAGCAGTTCTTC; j_call: TRBJ2-1; clone_size: NA; v_call: TRBV10-1; d_call: TRBD1
cdr3_aa: CAWNSADRGGNTIYF; cdr3_nt: TGTGCCTGGAATTCTGCGGACAGGGGAGGAAACACCATATATTTT; j_call: TRBJ1-3; clone_size: NA; v_call: TRBV30; d_call: TRBD1
cdr3_aa: CASSVATSNEQFF; cdr3_nt: TGTGCCAGCAGCGTAGCCACTAGCAATGAGCAGTTCTTC; j_call: TRBJ2-1; clone_size: NA; v_call: TRBV9; d_call: NA
cdr3_aa: CASKLSMRAYEQYF; cdr3_nt: TGTGCCAGCAAATTAAGCATGAGGGCCTACGAGCAGTACTTC; j_call: TRBJ2-7; clone_size: NA; v_call: TRBV11-3; d_call: NA
cdr3_aa: CSVVRLAENIQYF; cdr3_nt: TGCAGCGTTGTAAGACTAGCGGAAAACATTCAGTACTTC; j_call: TRBJ2-4; clone_size: NA; v_call: TRBV29-1; d_call: TRBD2
cdr3_aa: CASSHPGRDIWGYTF; cdr3_nt: TGTGCCAGCAGCCACCCCGGACGGGACATTTGGGGCTACACCTTC; j_call: TRBJ1-2; clone_size: once; v_call: TRBV5-4; d_call: NA
cdr3_aa: CASSPPRYYGYTF; cdr3_nt: TGTGCCAGCAGTCCCCCGCGATACTATGGCTACACCTTC; j_call: TRBJ1-2; clone_size: NA; v_call: TRBV28; d_call: NA
cdr3_aa: CASARGNQPQHF; cdr3_nt: TGTGCTAGTGCCCGGGGGAATCAGCCCCAGCATTTT; j_call: TRBJ1-5; clone_size: NA; v_call: TRBV12-5; d_call: NA
cdr3_aa: CAISESPGGSTGELFF; cdr3_nt: TGTGCCATCAGTGAGTCTCCAGGGGGGTCAACCGGGGAGCTGTTTTTT; j_call: TRBJ2-2; clone_size: many; v_call: TRBV10-3; d_call: NA
cdr3_aa: CASSDTRGLAAYNEQFF; cdr3_nt: TGTGCCAGCAGCGACACGCGGGGCCTAGCGGCCTACAATGAGCAGTTCTTC; j_call: TRBJ2-1; clone_size: NA; v_call: TRBV7-2; d_call: TRBD2